These 20 T cell receptor beta chains came from one sample sequenced in a study of blood T cell repertoires in COVID-19. Assay used: immunoSEQ multiplex PCR; TCRdb lists only in-frame clones, some missing. Of 70,000 or so clones in the sample, 85% to 90% are singletons; the top ten hold over 4%. Material: peripheral blood. Receptors originate from a man between 50 and 59 years old with acute or convalescent COVID-19.

The chain combines TRBV9 with TRBJ2-4, with D tentatively TRBD1 (5 bases). This CDR3 is built from 17 residues. Germline CDR1 is SGDLS and CDR2 is YYNGEE. V dropped 0 bases and J dropped 0 bases, with 13 bases sitting between them. The chain's CDR3 is CASSVEGQGLAKNIQYF. The CDR3 DNA sequence: TGTGCCAGCAGCGTAGAAGGGCAGGGTCTAGCCAAAAACATTCAGTACTTC.

The CDR3: CASKGGAYNEQFF. The CDR3 DNA reads as TGTGCCAGCAAGGGAGGGGCCTACAATGAGCAGTTCTTC. The rearrangement links TRBV25-1 to TRBJ2-1, with TRBD2 matching over 7 bases. This CDR3 is built from 13 residues. The germline V gene encodes CDR1 MGHDK and CDR2 SYGVNS. V lost 7 bases and J lost 2; bases outside the gene matches: 2.

The genes are TRBV7-8 and TRBJ2-5; 7 nucleotides align to TRBD2. The CDR3 runs 17 residues. V shed 0 bases, J shed 4 bases, and the junction held 11 bases outside the gene matches. Germline lookup yields CDR1 SGHVS and CDR2 FQNEAQ. In nucleotides, the CDR3 is TGTGCCAGCAGCTTAGCGGCCGGGCGGGAGAAGGGAGAGACCCAGTACTTC. It translates to CASSLAAGREKGETQYF.

The V gene is TRBV10-1, the J gene TRBJ2-3; 10 bases are shared with TRBD2. The CDR3 runs to 15 residues. Germline V lookup: CDR1 WNHNN, CDR2 SYGVQD (reference sequence). The junction had 3 bases not matched to a gene; V was cut back by 2 bases and J by 4 bases. CDR3 in DNA: TGCGCCAGCAGTGAGCCTAGCGGGAGCGCAGATACGCAGTATTTT. Translating gives CASSEPSGSADTQYF.

The genes are TRBV5-6 and TRBJ1-4; D perhaps matches TRBD1 (5 bases). Germline V gives CDR1 SGHDT, CDR2 YYEEEE. The CDR3 covers 16 residues. V gave up 1 base and J gave up 7 bases, with 17 bases separating them. CDR3 in amino acids: CASSLSIRQGGEKLFF. The CDR3, as DNA: TGTGCCAGCAGCTTGTCGATTCGGCAGGGCGGTGAAAAACTGTTTTTT.

V gene TRBV5-1 combines with J gene TRBJ1-5; D may be TRBD1 (6 bases). Germline V gives CDR1 SGHRS, CDR2 YFSETQ. The V and J ends lost 0 bases and 6 bases respectively, with 10 bases between them. The CDR3 length is 14 residues. The CDR3 sequence is CASSLGVGGQPQHF. The CDR3 bases are TGCGCCAGCAGCTTGGGAGTAGGGGGTCAGCCCCAGCATTTT.

V gene TRBV3-1 (or the pseudogene TRBV3-2) combines with J gene TRBJ1-4; possible D gene TRBD1, 5 bases. The CDR3 totals 14 residues. CDR1 and CDR2 from the germline V gene are LGHDT and YNNKEL (reference sequence). Deletions cut 8 bases from V and 0 bases from J, with 10 bases between. The CDR3: CASGDWATNEKLFF. In DNA form, the CDR3 reads TGTGCCAGCGGGGACTGGGCAACTAATGAAAAACTGTTTTTT.

The V and J genes are TRBV5-1 and TRBJ1-6; D gene unclear. CDR3 length: 16 residues. Germline lookup yields CDR1 SGHRS and CDR2 YFSETQ. With 4 bases removed from V and 0 bases from J, the gap between germline ends came to 11 bases. DNA for the CDR3: TGCGCCAGCAGCGAGATACAGAGCTCCTATAATTCACCCCTCCACTTT. It encodes CASSEIQSSYNSPLHF.

The gene calls are TRBV2 and TRBJ1-5, with 8 bases aligning to TRBD1. The V segment lost 3 bases and the J segment 1 base; nucleotides outside the gene matches: 11. The germline V gene has CDR1 SNHLY and CDR2 FYNNEI. CDR3 length: 18 amino acids. This CDR3 is CASSEIRQGAESNQPQHF. The CDR3 DNA is TGTGCCAGCAGTGAGATAAGGCAGGGGGCTGAAAGCAATCAGCCCCAGCATTTT.

The chain carries TRBV5-1 and TRBJ2-5, with 12 bases aligning to TRBD2. The trim removed 0 bases at V and 4 bases at J, leaving 1 base unmatched. This CDR3 region has 15 residues. Germline CDR1 and CDR2: SGHRS and YFSETQ. The CDR3, as DNA: TGCGCCAGCAGCTTGGTGACTAGCGGGGGAGAGACCCAGTACTTC. Translating it yields CASSLVTSGGETQYF.

Only one count was recorded for this clone. V is TRBV28 and J is TRBJ1-3; 9 positions match TRBD1. The CDR3 totals 13 residues. Trimming removed 8 bases from V and 3 bases from J; junction bases left unmatched: 2. Germline V gives CDR1 MDHEN, CDR2 SYDVKM. In nucleotides, the CDR3 is TGTGCCAGCGGGACAGGGAATGGAAACACCATATATTTT. Its protein is CASGTGNGNTIYF.

The chain is built from TRBV11-2 and TRBJ1-4; 7 bases map to TRBD1. The CDR3 loop spans 14 amino acids. Germline CDR1 reads SGHAT; CDR2 reads FQNNGV. V trimming: 7 bases; J trimming: 5 bases; junction bases outside the gene matches: 7. CDR3 DNA sequence: TGTGCCAGCACAATCGGACAGGCGAATGAAAAACTGTTTTTT. Translating gives CASTIGQANEKLFF.

The chain combines TRBV6-5 with TRBJ1-5; no reliable D call. Germline CDR1 and CDR2: MNHEY and SVGAGI. Trimming cost V 0 bases and J 9 bases, with 15 bases left between them. The CDR3 is made up of 15 amino acids. In DNA, the CDR3 is TGTGCCAGCAGTTACTCCCCCGACGGGGAGACGCCCCAGCATTTT. Its protein is CASSYSPDGETPQHF.

The chain employs TRBV6-1 and TRBJ1-3, with D tentatively TRBD1 (6 bases). The V end was cut by 2 bases, the J end by 5 bases, with 19 bases between. The CDR3 has 17 residues. Germline lookup yields CDR1 MNHNS and CDR2 SASEGT. The CDR3 loop reads CASSESPLTGFRNTIYF. CDR3 nucleotide sequence: TGTGCCAGCAGTGAATCCCCCCTGACAGGCTTTCGAAACACCATATATTTT.

The chain carries TRBV7-8 and TRBJ2-4, with TRBD1 as a possible D gene (5 bases). Germline CDR1 SGHVS, CDR2 FQNEAQ. There are 15 residues in the CDR3. Deletions cut 5 bases from V and 5 bases from J, with 16 bases between. In nucleotides, the CDR3 is TGTGCCAGCAGCCCGGGCTGGGGCGGCGAAAACATTCAGTACTTC. Amino acids: CASSPGWGGENIQYF. Full variable domain (missing parts from reference TRBV7-8 and TRBJ2-4): GAGVSQSPRYKVAKRGQDVALRCDPISGHVSLFWYQQALGQGPEFLTYFQNEAQLDKSGLPSDRFFAERPEGSVSTLKIQRTQQEDSAVYLCASSPGWGGENIQYFGAGTRLSVL.

The CDR3 DNA sequence: TGTGCCAGCAGCTGGGAGCGGGGATTCTCTGGGGCCAACGTCCTGACTTTC. Amino acids: CASSWERGFSGANVLTF. The chain joins TRBV5-4 to TRBJ2-6, with 7 positions matching TRBD2. CDR3 size: 17 residues. The ends lost 3 bases at V and 0 bases at J; junction bases unmatched: 6. Germline values: CDR1 SGHNT, CDR2 YYREEE (reference sequence).

This sequence joins TRBV27 and TRBJ2-1; D is perhaps TRBD1 (5 bases). The CDR3 has 14 residues. In germline, CDR1 is MNHEY, CDR2 SMNVEV (reference sequence). Trimming removed 5 bases from V and 3 bases from J, with 11 bases in between. The DNA for the CDR3 is TGTGCCAGCAGTCCCCCCGACAGCTACAATGAGCAGTTCTTC. Protein sequence: CASSPPDSYNEQFF.

V and J are TRBV19 and TRBJ2-4; a possible D gene is TRBD1 (6 bases). Germline-derived CDR1 and CDR2 are LNHDA and SQIVND (reference sequence). Trimming pared 10 bases from V and 12 bases from J, leaving 22 bases between. The CDR3 extends over 13 amino acids. The CDR3 protein is CATTRDPEGDQYF. CDR3 coding DNA: TGTGCCACCACCCGGGACCCCGAGGGGGATCAGTACTTC.

V and J are TRBV21-1 and TRBJ2-7; the D segment call TRBD1 is taken from the table without a DNA check. TRBV21-1 is a known pseudogene. The CDR3 consists of 15 residues. CDR3: CASSYTIHAVAEQYF. CDR3 coding DNA: TGTGCCAGCAGCTACACCATCCATGCCGTGGCCGAGCAGTACTTC.

The chain links TRBV29-1 to TRBJ1-3, with TRBD1 identical over 8 bases. The V gene end was trimmed by 7 bases and the J gene end by 5 bases; junction bases not matched to a gene: 7. Germline V gene data show CDR1 as SQVTM and CDR2 as ANQGSEA. The CDR3 runs to 13 residues. The CDR3 bases are TGCAGCGCAAAACAGGGGGGGAGAAACACCATATATTTT. Its protein is CSAKQGGRNTIYF.